This T cell receptor (beta chain) was identified in a study of T cell responses to AZD1222 COVID-19 vaccine. Findings and limits, study-wide: It should be noted that donors were predominantly white British and more often female, and clonal diversity was possibly underestimated. Regions left unmutated in variants are reportedly the target of nearly half of spike-specific TCRs. Repertoire sampling occurred only after the peak T cell response. At baseline, just 5 or 6 AZD1222 recipients tested seropositive.

This clone was counted once. The antigen is undetermined. Only in-frame clones appear in the TCRdb table, and some are missing; sequencing was by immunoSEQ multiplex PCR. The data show approximately 190,000 clones, roughly 92% seen once. V gave up 5 bases and J gave up 4 bases, with 14 bases separating them. Germline assignment: CDR1 LNHDA and CDR2 SQIVND (reference sequence). The CDR3 covers 14 residues. This clonotype was sampled from an adult who received the MenACWY meningococcal vaccine as a control. The source was peripheral blood, collected 28 days after the second dose of the MenACWY control vaccine. V gene TRBV19 combines with J gene TRBJ1-1, with D possibly being TRBD1 (6 bases). In DNA, the CDR3 is TGTGCCAGTAGTGCCACAGGGTATCGCACTGAAGCTTTCTTT. Translating gives CASSATGYRTEAFF.